One and the same sample provided the 27 T cell receptor beta chains below, sequenced in a study of T cells after yellow fever vaccination. TCRdb independently ran MiXCR on the 5' RACE reads; one entry per CDR3 protein. The sample gives about 320,000 distinct CDR3 sequences, around an eighth of which show up once; 3% to 4% is in the top ten. Sequenced material: CD4+ T cells sorted from PBMCs, taken 15 days after the yellow fever booster vaccination. These receptors were collected from a man between 18 and 29 years old who received the YFV17D yellow fever vaccine.

This clonotype was counted many times. The rearrangement links TRBV27 to TRBJ2-1; tentative D call: TRBD1 (6 bases). The V gene's germline CDR1 is MNHEY and CDR2 SMNVEV (reference sequence). Trimming removed 10 bases at V and 9 bases at J, with 19 bases between. There are 13 residues in the CDR3. The CDR3 DNA follows: TGTGCCACCGTGATCTTAGGGGGAACTGAGCAGTTCTTC. Translated: CATVILGGTEQFF.

Many counts were recorded for this clonotype. The chain is built from TRBV4-2 and TRBJ2-1; the D is unclear. The V end was cut by 0 bases, the J end by 8 bases, with 17 bases between. This CDR3 is 16 amino acids long. The germline gives CDR1 LGHNA, CDR2 YNFKEQ. Here the CDR3 reads CASSQDGSSEYHEQFF. The DNA for the CDR3 is TGTGCCAGCAGCCAAGATGGGTCGAGCGAGTATCATGAGCAGTTCTTC.

This clonotype was counted a few times. V and J are TRBV15 and TRBJ2-5; D is uncertain. Germline V CDR1 and CDR2: LNHNV, YYDKDF (reference sequence). CDR3 length: 11 amino acids. V was cut by 5 bases and J by 4 bases, with 5 bases left in between. As DNA, the CDR3 is TGTGCCACCAGCGTAGGAGAGACCCAGTACTTC. It translates to CATSVGETQYF. Complete variable domain (other parts from reference TRBV15 and TRBJ2-5): DAMVIQNPRYQVTQFGKPVTLSCSQTLNHNVMYWYQQKSSQAPKLLFHYYDKDFNNEADTPDNFQSRRPNTSFCFLDIRSPGLGDTAMYLCATSVGETQYFGPGTRLLVL.

This chain links TRBV12-3 or TRBV12-4 with TRBJ1-4; D is ambiguous. The ends were cut back, 9 bases at V and 6 bases at J, with 11 bases in the middle. The CDR3 spans 12 residues. As DNA, the CDR3 is TGTGCCAGTAAGGGTCTAGATGAAAAACTGTTTTTT. Residues: CASKGLDEKLFF.

Only a few counts were recorded for this clonotype. The chain links TRBV6-1 to TRBJ1-6; TRBD1 matches at 7 bases. CDR1 MNHNS and CDR2 SASEGT come from the germline V gene. V trimming: 6 bases; J trimming: 10 bases; junction bases outside the gene matches: 12. This CDR3 region has 15 residues. This CDR3 is CASRLETGTVSPLHF. The CDR3 nucleotides are TGTGCCAGCAGACTCGAGACAGGGACCGTATCACCCCTCCACTTT.

The rearrangement joins TRBV7-9 to TRBJ2-3; D might be TRBD2 (5 bases). CDR3 length: 15 residues. Between the trimmed V and J ends, which lost 5 bases and 4 bases, there was a span of 16 bases. Looked up from germline, CDR1 is SEHNR and CDR2 is FQNEAQ (reference sequence). DNA of the CDR3: TGTGCCAGCAGCCCGGCAGAGTCCGGGGCAGATACGCAGTATTTT. Translation gives CASSPAESGADTQYF.

This chain connects TRBV29-1 to TRBJ2-5; D not resolved. This CDR3 comprises 12 residues. V was trimmed by 3 bases and J by 5 bases, leaving 10 bases between them. The germline V gene encodes CDR1 SQVTM and CDR2 ANQGSEA. The CDR3 region is CSVEGPVETQYF. The CDR3 bases are TGCAGCGTTGAGGGCCCGGTGGAGACCCAGTACTTC.

This clonotype was observed a handful of times. The chain employs TRBV6-6 and TRBJ1-2, with a possible D match to TRBD1 (5 bases). The V and J ends lost 2 bases and 5 bases respectively, with 15 bases between them. Germline V gene lookup returns CDR1 MNHNY and CDR2 SVGAGI (reference sequence). CDR3 length: 15 amino acids. CDR3 nucleotide sequence: TGTGCCAGCAGTTACATGGACAAGCCCCCGTATGGCTACACCTTC. It codes for CASSYMDKPPYGYTF.

This rearrangement joins TRBV6-6 to TRBJ2-1, with TRBD2 identical over 14 bases. The junction had 7 bases not matched to a gene; V was cut back by 6 bases and J by 9 bases. Germline lookup yields CDR1 MNHNY and CDR2 SVGAGI (reference sequence). The CDR3 has 15 amino acids. The CDR3 nucleotides are TGTGCCAGCAGAACGGGACTAGCGGGGGTTGGTGAGCAGTTCTTC. Protein product: CASRTGLAGVGEQFF.

The J gene is TRBJ2-7, the V gene TRBV6-5; 9 bases are a match to TRBD1. This CDR3 contains 16 residues. The J segment lost 0 bases and the V segment lost 6 bases, leaving 9 bases of the junction unmatched. CDR1 and CDR2 (germline): MNHEY, SVGAGI. The DNA for the CDR3 is TGTGCCAGCAGGCCTTCCGGGACAGGGAGCTCCTACGAGCAGTACTTC. Translating gives CASRPSGTGSSYEQYF.

This clonotype has just a few counts. This sequence joins TRBV18 and TRBJ1-2; the D gene is possibly TRBD1 (5 bases). V lost 3 bases and J 2 bases, leaving 13 bases between the germline ends. This CDR3 has 15 amino acids. CDR1 is KGHSH and CDR2 is LQKENI in the germline V gene. This CDR3 is CASSPRDGYNYGYTF. The CDR3 bases are TGTGCCAGCTCACCGAGGGACGGTTACAACTATGGCTACACCTTC. The whole variable domain, remainder taken from reference TRBV18 and TRBJ1-2, is NAGVMQNPRHLVRRRGQEARLRCSPMKGHSHVYWYRQLPEEGLKFMVYLQKENIIDESGMPKERFSAEFPKEGPSILRIQQVVRGDSAAYFCASSPRDGYNYGYTFGSGTRLTVV.

There are many counts of this clonotype. The J gene is TRBJ2-5, the V gene TRBV12-3 or TRBV12-4, with D possibly matching TRBD2 (6 bases). The V and J ends lost 7 bases and 5 bases respectively, with 14 bases between them. This CDR3 spans 13 amino acids. In DNA, the CDR3 is TGTGCCAGCAAACGAACGGGGGTGGAGACCCAGTACTTC. This encodes CASKRTGVETQYF.

This rearrangement joins TRBV6-6 to TRBJ1-6; D is uncertain. Germline CDR1 reads MNHNY; CDR2 reads SVGAGI (reference sequence). The CDR3 consists of 17 residues. Between the trimmed V and J ends, which lost 6 bases and 2 bases, there was a span of 17 bases. The CDR3 DNA is TGTGCCAGCAGATCACCCCCGGCAAGCCCCTATAATTCACCCCTCCACTTT. Translation: CASRSPPASPYNSPLHF.

This clonotype was counted only a few times. The chain joins TRBV4-3 to TRBJ1-4; perhaps TRBD1 as D (5 bases). The CDR3 has 14 amino acids. Between the trimmed V and J ends, which lost 2 bases and 8 bases, there was a span of 12 bases. Germline V CDR1 and CDR2: LGHNA, YSLEER. In nucleotides, the CDR3 is TGCGCCAGCAGCCAACATCAACGGGGGGAAAAACTGTTTTTT. Its translation is CASSQHQRGEKLFF.

V is TRBV7-7 and J is TRBJ1-6; perhaps TRBD1 as D (5 bases). The CDR3 sequence is 17 residues long. In germline, CDR1 is SSHAT, CDR2 FNYEAQ (reference sequence). V gave up 2 bases and J gave up 0 bases, with 11 bases separating them. This chain's CDR3 is CASSLHRPNSYNSPLHF. The DNA for the CDR3 is TGTGCCAGCAGCTTACACAGGCCCAACTCCTATAATTCACCCCTCCACTTT. Based on the CDR3 plus reference TRBV7-7 and TRBJ1-6, the full variable domain is GAGVSQSPRYKVTKRGQDVTLRCDPISSHATLYWYQQALGQGPEFLTYFNYEAQPDKSGLPSDRFSAERPEGSISTLTIQRTEQRDSAMYRCASSLHRPNSYNSPLHFGNGTRLTVT.

This chain uses TRBV20-1 with TRBJ2-7; D possibly corresponds to TRBD2 (6 bases). There are 15 residues in the CDR3. CDR1 DFQATT and CDR2 SNEGSKA come from the germline V gene (reference sequence). Between the trimmed V and J ends, which lost 3 bases and 6 bases, there was a span of 21 bases. CDR3 sequence (DNA): TGCAGTGCTAGGGAGGGCACGGACCCTTCGGGCGAGCAGTACTTC. Translation: CSAREGTDPSGEQYF.

This chain joins TRBV20-1 and TRBJ2-3, with TRBD1 matching over 8 bases. The germline CDR1 and CDR2 sequences are DFQATT and SNEGSKA (reference sequence). Unmatched junction bases numbered 4, after V lost 0 bases and J lost 5 bases. The CDR3 totals 14 residues. CDR3 in amino acids: CSARDRTGRDTQYF. In nucleotides, the CDR3 is TGCAGTGCTAGAGATCGGACAGGGCGAGATACGCAGTATTTT.

This clonotype was detected ten times or more. The rearrangement links TRBV4-2 to TRBJ2-1, with D perhaps matching TRBD2 (6 bases). Germline-derived CDR1 and CDR2 are LGHNA and YNFKEQ. CDR3 length equals 15 residues. V was shortened by 6 bases and J by 4 bases, with 16 bases between the two germline ends. As DNA, the CDR3 is TGTGCCAGCAGGCGATGGGCGGGGAATTACAATGAGCAGTTCTTC. Protein: CASRRWAGNYNEQFF.

CDR3 in DNA: TGCAGTGCTAGGTCCAGGAACTCTGGAAACACCATATATTTT. Protein: CSARSRNSGNTIYF. The rearrangement links TRBV20-1 to TRBJ1-3; D remains unclear. This CDR3 region has 14 residues. V was clipped by 3 bases and J by 0 bases, with 9 bases between them. Germline V gene lookup returns CDR1 DFQATT and CDR2 SNEGSKA (reference sequence).

The rearrangement uses TRBV27 and TRBJ1-2, with D perhaps matching TRBD1 (5 bases). Per germline, CDR1 MNHEY and CDR2 SMNVEV (reference sequence). CDR3 length: 14 amino acids. V was trimmed by 1 base and J by 6 bases, leaving 12 bases between them. The CDR3 DNA reads as TGTGCCAGCAGTTTATTAGGGACCGGGAATGGCTACACCTTC. Translated: CASSLLGTGNGYTF.

J is TRBJ2-1 and V is TRBV5-1, with D tentatively TRBD1 (5 bases). Germline CDR1 reads SGHRS; CDR2 reads YFSETQ. CDR3 length: 15 residues. V lost 4 bases to trimming and J lost 1 base, with 12 bases between them. For the CDR3, the DNA is TGCGCCAGCAGCCGGCCAAGGGGTTCCTACAATGAGCAGTTCTTC. Amino acids: CASSRPRGSYNEQFF.

This clonotype has ten or more counts. The chain joins TRBV7-2 to TRBJ1-5; D not resolved. Trimming took off 0 bases at V and 4 bases at J, with 7 bases between the two ends. The germline V gene encodes CDR1 SGHTA and CDR2 FQGNSA. The CDR3 has 14 amino acids. This CDR3 is CASSLALPNQPQHF. CDR3 sequence (DNA): TGTGCCAGCAGCTTAGCGCTTCCAAATCAGCCCCAGCATTTT.

The gene calls are TRBV2 and TRBJ1-1; no reliable D call. This CDR3 has 14 residues. The V gene lost 4 bases and the J gene lost 3 bases, with 12 bases spanning the gap. The V gene's germline CDR1 is SNHLY and CDR2 FYNNEI. CDR3 sequence reads: CASSGLGGDTEAFF. The CDR3 nucleotides are TGTGCCAGCAGTGGCCTGGGTGGGGACACTGAAGCTTTCTTT.

At least ten counts were recorded for this clonotype. This sequence joins TRBV4-1 and TRBJ1-5; D is uncertain. Germline-derived CDR1 and CDR2 are MGHRA and YSYEKL. Trimming removed 2 bases from V and 3 bases from J, with 5 bases in between. The CDR3 covers 13 residues. The CDR3 region has the DNA TGCGCCAGCAGCCAACGCGTCAATCAGCCCCAGCATTTT. Encoded protein: CASSQRVNQPQHF.

Ten or more counts support this clonotype. This chain joins TRBV30 and TRBJ2-5; D unresolved. Looked up from germline, CDR1 is GTSNPN and CDR2 is SVGIG (reference sequence). This CDR3 spans 13 amino acids. V shed 3 bases and J shed 5 bases, with 13 bases lying between them. CDR3 amino acids: CAWSPPSRETQYF. The CDR3 nucleotides are TGTGCCTGGAGCCCACCGTCAAGGGAGACCCAGTACTTC.

This clonotype was found many times. The chain couples TRBV2 to TRBJ1-3; no clear D. The CDR3 has 15 amino acids. The germline V gene encodes CDR1 SNHLY and CDR2 FYNNEI. The germline V and J ends were trimmed by 4 bases and 0 bases, with 10 bases remaining between them. In DNA, the CDR3 is TGTGCCAGCAGTGCCCCGTCTGACTCTGGAAACACCATATATTTT. The encoded protein is CASSAPSDSGNTIYF.

The chain couples TRBV4-1 to TRBJ2-1; perhaps TRBD2 as D (6 bases). V was shortened by 5 bases and J by 10 bases, with 24 bases between the two germline ends. In germline, CDR1 is MGHRA, CDR2 YSYEKL. The CDR3 runs to 16 residues. Here the CDR3 reads CASSSRGGQSSSEQFF. The DNA of the CDR3 is TGCGCCAGCAGCTCCAGAGGAGGGCAGTCCTCATCCGAGCAGTTCTTC.